This is a list of T cell receptor beta chains from one sample in a study of PD-1 blockade in classical Hodgkin lymphoma. Assay: immunoSEQ multiplex PCR; the TCRdb copy retains only in-frame clones and omits some. The profile shows 38,000 or so clones, 69% of them singletons. Sequences were derived from peripheral blood mononuclear cells (PBMCs), sampled before the second cycle of nivolumab. These TCRs come from a human donor with classical Hodgkin lymphoma. The conserved cysteine and the conserved F or W are not part of the CDR3 here. The order of the fields is V gene, J gene, CDR3 protein.

>TRBV7-2|TRBJ2-1
ASSLSRGTYNEQF
>TRBV6-5|TRBJ2-7
ASSYSLRAGYEQY
>TRBV2|TRBJ1-2
ASRFGQAYGYT
>TRBV4-3|TRBJ1-4
ASSPRPQISEKLF
>TRBV5-1|TRBJ1-5
ASSLGDPATQPQH
>TRBV7-2|TRBJ2-1
ASSPRTSGSWGSRDEQF
>TRBV7-3|TRBJ2-1
ASSMGPSSYNEQF
>TRBV30|TRBJ2-7
AWSKRQGGEQY
>TRBV7-9|TRBJ2-3
ASSTGTGSDTQY
>TRBV29-1|TRBJ2-1
SASSGTGAYNEQF
>TRBV5-1|TRBJ2-3
ASRSSGSVQY
>TRBV6-1|TRBJ2-1
ASSGLRASSYNEQF
>TRBV14|TRBJ2-3
ASSQGMSGGRADTQY
>TRBV7-2|TRBJ2-1
ASTRTVSYNEQF
>TRBV6-1|TRBJ2-5
ASRAGGGKQETQY
>TRBV7-2|TRBJ2-7
ASSLGFRSYEQY
>TRBV30|TRBJ1-5
AWSVDARGSQH
>TRBV11-3|TRBJ1-4
ASSLGGIRDEKLF
>TRBV16|TRBJ2-1
ASSQIQGASNEQF
>TRBV2|TRBJ2-5
ASSELAEETQY
>TRBV7-9|TRBJ2-2
ASRGVPTGELF
>TRBV6-1|TRBJ1-2
ASSERQYGYGYT
>TRBV5-1|TRBJ2-5
ASSYTGTSGGPEY
>TRBV6-6|TRBJ1-1
ASSYSRGTEAF
>TRBV5-6|TRBJ2-7
ASSVDRYGTSPPGEQY
>TRBV20-1|TRBJ2-1
SPVGGSEQF
>TRBV6-1|TRBJ1-5
ASSASGLWSNQPQH
>TRBV6-1|TRBJ2-2
ASSDRLAGAGELF